Only one count was recorded for the clone carrying this TCR beta chain. This could be a read error, since a much larger clone is one nucleotide away. This entry is derived from a study of low-dose radiotherapy and immunotherapy resistance in tumors. Regarding time point: before trial treatment. Priming of first-strand cDNA relied on TRAV- and TRBV-specific primers (covering alpha and beta chains). TCR amplification ran 15 to 25 PCR cycles using constant-region and V-primer adapter primers. Each CDR3 protein gets one entry after TCRdb re-called the reads with MiXCR. The table includes 70,000 to 95,000 distinct CDR3 sequences, 15% to 20% detected once. CDR3 length: 15 residues. Looked up from germline, CDR1 is PRHDT and CDR2 is FYEKMQ (reference sequence).

The chain employs TRBV13 and TRBJ2-7, with 7 bases identical to TRBD1. The sequenced sample was PBMCs, obtained before treatment. The receptor comes from a male donor with prostate cancer. The CDR3 here is CAISLAKRGLYEQYF. The CDR3 nucleotides read TGTGCCATCAGCTTAGCGAAGAGGGGGCTCTACGAGCAGTACTTC.